This T cell receptor (beta chain) derives from a study of blood T cells in healthy people across ages. Study findings and constraints: Those diversity estimates obtained from one million T cells were thought to be underestimates.

The ends were cut back, 2 bases at V and 8 bases at J, with 15 bases in the middle. Germline CDR1 reads GTSNPN; CDR2 reads SVGIG (reference sequence). CDR3 length: 14 amino acids. This clonotype was seen a few times. Its antigen is currently unknown. Primed by a sample-barcoded 5' primer and a J-beta primer mix, a second PCR proceeded for roughly 6 to 12 cycles. Every individual sample yielded 2.5 million or more paired-end reads (each containing CDR3). TCRdb ran MiXCR on the 5' RACE reads and lists one entry per CDR3 protein. The table includes about 1,000,000 distinct CDR3 sequences, around 45% detected once.

The chain employs TRBV30 and TRBJ2-2; D call uncertain. The receptor comes from a woman in her sixties or seventies in good health. Input material: blood. CDR3 loop: CAWSTLSTTGELFF. CDR3 coding DNA: TGTGCCTGGAGTACCCTATCAACGACGGGGGAGCTGTTTTTT.